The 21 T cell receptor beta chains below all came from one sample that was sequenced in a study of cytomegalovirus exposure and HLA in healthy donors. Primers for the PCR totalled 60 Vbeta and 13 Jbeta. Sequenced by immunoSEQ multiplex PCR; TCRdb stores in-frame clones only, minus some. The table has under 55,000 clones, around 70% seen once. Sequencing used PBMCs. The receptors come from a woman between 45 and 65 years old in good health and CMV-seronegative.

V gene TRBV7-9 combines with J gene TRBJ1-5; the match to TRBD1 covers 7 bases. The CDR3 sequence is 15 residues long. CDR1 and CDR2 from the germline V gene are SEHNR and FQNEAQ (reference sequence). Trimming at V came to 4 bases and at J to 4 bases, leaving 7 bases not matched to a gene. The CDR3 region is CASSSETGWNQPQHF. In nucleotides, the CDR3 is TGTGCCAGCAGCTCGGAGACAGGGTGGAATCAGCCCCAGCATTTT.

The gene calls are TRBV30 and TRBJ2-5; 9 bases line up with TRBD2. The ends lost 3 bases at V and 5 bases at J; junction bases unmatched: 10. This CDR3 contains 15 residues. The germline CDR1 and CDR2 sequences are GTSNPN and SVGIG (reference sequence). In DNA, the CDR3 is TGTGCCTGGAGCCGGGCGGGGGGGCGTCGGGAGACCCAGTACTTC. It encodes CAWSRAGGRRETQYF.

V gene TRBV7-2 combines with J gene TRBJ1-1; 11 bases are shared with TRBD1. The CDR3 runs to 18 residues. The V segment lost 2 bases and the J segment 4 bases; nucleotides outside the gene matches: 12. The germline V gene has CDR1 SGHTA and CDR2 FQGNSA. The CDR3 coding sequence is TGTGCCAGCAGCTTAATAGTCTTTTTCGGGACAGGGGGCACTGAAGCTTTCTTT. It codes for CASSLIVFFGTGGTEAFF.

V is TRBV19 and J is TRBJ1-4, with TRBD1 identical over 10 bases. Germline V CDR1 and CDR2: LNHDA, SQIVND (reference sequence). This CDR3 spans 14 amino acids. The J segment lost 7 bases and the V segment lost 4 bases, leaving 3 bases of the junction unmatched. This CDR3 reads CASSKGQGSEKLFF. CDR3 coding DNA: TGTGCCAGTAGTAAGGGACAGGGGAGTGAAAAACTGTTTTTT.

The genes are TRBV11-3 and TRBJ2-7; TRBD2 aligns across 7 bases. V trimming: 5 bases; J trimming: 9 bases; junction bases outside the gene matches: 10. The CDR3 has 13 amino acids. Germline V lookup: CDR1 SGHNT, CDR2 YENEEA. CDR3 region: CASSATSAGVQYF. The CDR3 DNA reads TGTGCCAGCAGCGCTACTAGCGCGGGAGTGCAGTACTTC.

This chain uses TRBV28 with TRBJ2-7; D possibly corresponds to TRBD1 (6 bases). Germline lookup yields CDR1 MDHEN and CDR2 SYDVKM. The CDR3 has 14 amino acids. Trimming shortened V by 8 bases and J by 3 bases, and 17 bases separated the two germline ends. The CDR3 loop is CASGPTGLLYEQYF. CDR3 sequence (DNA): TGTGCCAGCGGACCGACAGGTCTCCTCTACGAGCAGTACTTC.

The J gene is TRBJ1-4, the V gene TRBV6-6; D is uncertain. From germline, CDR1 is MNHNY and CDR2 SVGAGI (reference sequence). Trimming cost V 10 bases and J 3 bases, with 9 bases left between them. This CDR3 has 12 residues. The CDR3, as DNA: TGTGCCACACAGCCACCTAATGAAAAACTGTTTTTT. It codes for CATQPPNEKLFF.

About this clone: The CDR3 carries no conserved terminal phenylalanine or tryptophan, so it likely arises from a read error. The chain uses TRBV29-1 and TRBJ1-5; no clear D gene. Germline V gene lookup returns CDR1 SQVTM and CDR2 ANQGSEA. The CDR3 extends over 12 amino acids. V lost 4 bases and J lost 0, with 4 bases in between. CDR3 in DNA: TGCAGCGTTGCAAATAGCAATCAGCCCCAGCATGTT. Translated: CSVANSNQPQHV.

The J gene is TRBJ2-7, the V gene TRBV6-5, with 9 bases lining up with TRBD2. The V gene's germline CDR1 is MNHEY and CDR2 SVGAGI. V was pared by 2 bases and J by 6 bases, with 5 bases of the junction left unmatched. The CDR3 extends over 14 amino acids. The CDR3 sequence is CASSYVREGPEQYF. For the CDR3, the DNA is TGTGCCAGCAGTTACGTGCGGGAGGGCCCCGAGCAGTACTTC.

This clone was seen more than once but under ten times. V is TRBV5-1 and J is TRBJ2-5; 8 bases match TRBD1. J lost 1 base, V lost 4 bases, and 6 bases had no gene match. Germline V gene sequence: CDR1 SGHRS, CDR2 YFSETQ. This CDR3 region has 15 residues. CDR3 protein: CASSPGTGPQETQYF. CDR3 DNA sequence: TGCGCCAGCAGCCCCGGGACAGGCCCCCAAGAGACCCAGTACTTC.

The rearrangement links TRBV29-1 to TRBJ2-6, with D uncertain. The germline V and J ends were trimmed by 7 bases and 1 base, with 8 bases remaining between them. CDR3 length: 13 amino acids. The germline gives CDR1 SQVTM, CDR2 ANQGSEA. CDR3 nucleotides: TGCAGCGCCGGGTGGTCTGGGGCCAACGTCCTGACTTTC. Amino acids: CSAGWSGANVLTF.

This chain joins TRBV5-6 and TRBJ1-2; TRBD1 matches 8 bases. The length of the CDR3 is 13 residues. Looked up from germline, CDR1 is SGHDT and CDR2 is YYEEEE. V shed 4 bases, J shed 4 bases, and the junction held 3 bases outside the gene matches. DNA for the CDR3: TGTGCCAGCAGCGGGGGACAGGTCTATGGCTACACCTTC. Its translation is CASSGGQVYGYTF.

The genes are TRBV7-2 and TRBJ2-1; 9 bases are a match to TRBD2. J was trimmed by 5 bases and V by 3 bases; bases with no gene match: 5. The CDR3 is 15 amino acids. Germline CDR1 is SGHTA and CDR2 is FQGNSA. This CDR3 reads CASSLGVAGDNEQFF. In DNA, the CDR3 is TGTGCCAGCAGCTTGGGGGTAGCGGGGGACAATGAGCAGTTCTTC.

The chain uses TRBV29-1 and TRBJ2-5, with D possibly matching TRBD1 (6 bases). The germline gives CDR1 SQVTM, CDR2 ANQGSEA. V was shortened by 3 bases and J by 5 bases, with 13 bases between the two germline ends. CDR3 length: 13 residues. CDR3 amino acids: CSVDRGSRETQYF. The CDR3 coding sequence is TGCAGCGTTGATAGGGGGTCAAGGGAGACCCAGTACTTC.

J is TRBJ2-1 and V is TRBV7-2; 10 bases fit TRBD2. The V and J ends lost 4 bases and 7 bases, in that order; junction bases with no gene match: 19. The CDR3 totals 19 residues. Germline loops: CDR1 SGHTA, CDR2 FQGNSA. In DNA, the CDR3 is TGTGCCAGCAGCTCGGAGGGTAGCGGGGGGCTATTGTTTTCGAATGAGCAGTTCTTC. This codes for CASSSEGSGGLLFSNEQFF.

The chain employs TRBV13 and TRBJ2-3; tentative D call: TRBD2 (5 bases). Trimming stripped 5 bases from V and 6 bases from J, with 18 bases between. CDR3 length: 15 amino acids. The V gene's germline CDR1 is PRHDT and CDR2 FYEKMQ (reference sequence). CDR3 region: CASSRGVSPTDTQYF. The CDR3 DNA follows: TGTGCCAGCAGCCGGGGAGTTAGCCCTACCGATACGCAGTATTTT.

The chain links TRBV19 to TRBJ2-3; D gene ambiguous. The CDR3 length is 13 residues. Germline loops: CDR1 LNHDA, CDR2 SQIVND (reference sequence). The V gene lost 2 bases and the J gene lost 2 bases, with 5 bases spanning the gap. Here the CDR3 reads CASSIRHTDTQYF. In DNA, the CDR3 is TGTGCCAGTAGTATACGACACACAGATACGCAGTATTTT.

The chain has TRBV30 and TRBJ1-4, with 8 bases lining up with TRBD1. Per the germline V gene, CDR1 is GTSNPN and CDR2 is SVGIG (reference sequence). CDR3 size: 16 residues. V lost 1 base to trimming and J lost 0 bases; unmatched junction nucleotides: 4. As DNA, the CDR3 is TGTGCCTGGAGTGGGGACAGGACCGCAACTAATGAAAAACTGTTTTTT. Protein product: CAWSGDRTATNEKLFF.

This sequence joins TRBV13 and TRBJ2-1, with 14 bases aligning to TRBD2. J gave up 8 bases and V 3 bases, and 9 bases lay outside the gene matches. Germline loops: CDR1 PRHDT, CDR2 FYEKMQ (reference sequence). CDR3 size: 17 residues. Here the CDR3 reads CASSFGLAGGLVDEQFF. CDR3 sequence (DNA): TGTGCCAGCAGCTTTGGACTAGCGGGAGGCCTAGTCGATGAGCAGTTCTTC. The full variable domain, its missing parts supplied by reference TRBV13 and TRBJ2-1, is AAGVIQSPRHLIKEKRETATLKCYPIPRHDTVYWYQQGPGQDPQFLISFYEKMQSDKGSIPDRFSAQQFSDYHSELNMSSLELGDSALYFCASSFGLAGGLVDEQFFGPGTRLTVL.

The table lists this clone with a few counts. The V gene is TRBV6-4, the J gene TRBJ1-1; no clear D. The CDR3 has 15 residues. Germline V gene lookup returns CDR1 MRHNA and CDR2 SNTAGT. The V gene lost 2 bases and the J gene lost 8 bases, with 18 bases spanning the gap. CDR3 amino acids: CASSDPMCGMVEAFF. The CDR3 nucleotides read TGTGCCAGCAGTGACCCGATGTGTGGCATGGTAGAAGCTTTCTTT.

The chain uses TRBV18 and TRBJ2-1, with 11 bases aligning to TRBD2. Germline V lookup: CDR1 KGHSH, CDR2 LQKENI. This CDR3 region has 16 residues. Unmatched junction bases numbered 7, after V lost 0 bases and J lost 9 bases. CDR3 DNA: TGTGCCAGCTCACCACCAGTAGCGGGAGGGCCACGTGAGCAGTTCTTC. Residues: CASSPPVAGGPREQFF.